Each of the 10 T cell receptor beta chains below was sequenced from the same sample in a study of T cells in Graves' hyperthyroidism and ophthalmopathy. The CDR3 regions of TCR beta were amplified from RNA transcripts. A set of HTBI primers served as the primers for a first-round RT-PCR of the TCR CDR3. TCRdb redid the calling of the multiplex PCR reads with MiXCR, one entry per CDR3 protein. The data contain about 700,000 distinct CDR3 sequences, just under 45% of them singletons. The sequenced material came from peripheral blood or thyroid tissue (not recorded which). The receptors were sampled from an adult man with Graves' disease, either hyperthyroidism or ophthalmopathy (not recorded which).

This sequence joins TRBV30 and TRBJ1-3; D unclear. V shed 2 bases and J shed 0 bases, with 11 bases lying between them. CDR1 is GTSNPN, CDR2 SVGIG, per germline (reference sequence). The CDR3 runs 15 residues. CDR3 amino acids: CAWSPDFSSGNTIYF. In nucleotides, the CDR3 is TGTGCCTGGAGTCCGGACTTCTCCTCTGGAAACACCATATATTTT.

This clonotype was recorded at least ten times. This chain connects TRBV7-9 to TRBJ1-4, with a possible D match to TRBD1 (6 bases). The CDR3 is made up of 13 amino acids. Trimming took 5 bases from V and 11 from J, leaving 15 bases between them. Germline loops: CDR1 SEHNR, CDR2 FQNEAQ (reference sequence). The CDR3 DNA follows: TGTGCCAGCAGCCGGTCAGGGGAAGGGAAACTGTTTTTT. Translation: CASSRSGEGKLFF.

This clonotype was counted ten times or more. The genes are TRBV7-9 and TRBJ1-1; D not resolved. Trimming removed 4 bases from V and 11 bases from J, with 14 bases in between. The CDR3 covers 12 residues. Germline V gives CDR1 SEHNR, CDR2 FQNEAQ (reference sequence). The CDR3 region has the DNA TGTGCCAGCAGCTCCAAGAGTGTGGAGGCTTTCTTT. Its protein is CASSSKSVEAFF.

The CDR3: CSARDGRGIGETQYF. CDR3 DNA sequence: TGCAGTGCTAGAGATGGACGGGGGATCGGAGAGACCCAGTACTTC. The chain employs TRBV20-1 and TRBJ2-5; tentatively, D is TRBD2 (6 bases). Looked up from germline, CDR1 is DFQATT and CDR2 is SNEGSKA (reference sequence). Trimming stripped 0 bases from V and 4 bases from J, with 15 bases between. This CDR3 contains 15 residues.

This clonotype was observed many times. The rearrangement links TRBV15 to TRBJ1-1; D remains ambiguous. V lost 9 bases, J lost 4 bases, and 15 bases lay in between. The CDR3 loop spans 13 amino acids. Per germline, CDR1 LNHNV and CDR2 YYDKDF (reference sequence). The CDR3 here is CATSLTLFTEAFF. The CDR3 coding sequence is TGTGCCACATCACTTACATTGTTCACTGAAGCTTTCTTT.

This clonotype showed up many times. The chain couples TRBV7-6 to TRBJ1-6; 7 bases agree with TRBD1. The germline gives CDR1 SGHVS, CDR2 FNYEAQ. With V trimmed by 2 bases and J by 7 bases, 8 bases remained unmatched. The CDR3 extends over 16 amino acids. CDR3 bases: TGTGCCAGCAGCTTAACTCTGGCAGGGGGAAATTCACCCCTCCACTTT. Translating it yields CASSLTLAGGNSPLHF.

Of note for this clonotype: An end of the junction does not agree with germline; a read error may underlie this. The V and J genes are TRBV28 and TRBJ1-3, with a weak D call TRBD1 (6 bases). Per the germline V gene, CDR1 is MDHEN and CDR2 is SYDVKM. The CDR3 is 13 residues long. The CDR3 DNA reads TGTGCCAGCAGAACAGGGTCTGGAAACACCACATATTTT. Its translation: CASRTGSGNTTYF.

As regards this clonotype: The junction and the germline gene differ at one end; a read error may be behind it. V usage is TRBV10-3 and J usage is TRBJ1-5; 11 nucleotides match TRBD1. The length of the CDR3 is 14 residues. Per germline, CDR1 ENHRY and CDR2 SYGVKD. The CDR3 nucleotides are TGTCCCATCAGCGAGGGACAGGGGGATCAGCCCCAGCATTTT. The encoded protein is CPISEGQGDQPQHF.

This clonotype showed up just once. At one of its ends the junction is not consistent with the germline gene, which may arise from a read error. The CDR3: CASSEAGGSFEQYF. The CDR3, as DNA: TGTGCCAGCAGTGAAGCCGGGGGTTCCTTCGAGCAGTACTTC. The rearrangement joins TRBV2 to TRBJ2-7, with D perhaps matching TRBD2 (6 bases). The CDR3 length is 14 residues. The germline gives CDR1 SNHLY, CDR2 FYNNEI.

This clonotype was observed many times. The chain uses TRBV7-9 and TRBJ1-6; 9 bases are shared with TRBD1. Germline-derived CDR1 and CDR2 are SEHNR and FQNEAQ (reference sequence). Trimming cost V 5 bases and J 8 bases; bases outside gene matches: 4. The CDR3 is made up of 14 amino acids. CDR3 in DNA: TGTGCCAGCAGCCCACAGGGGGCTTATTCACCCCTCCACTTT. Translating it yields CASSPQGAYSPLHF.